These T cell receptor beta chains were read from a single sample in a study of shared clonotypes between healthy human individuals. This table comes from immunoSEQ multiplex PCR, and its TCRdb copy is limited to in-frame clones, with some not included. The table has around 2.5 million clones, roughly 93% seen once. The sequenced material came from naive CD4+ T cells from PBMCs. These receptors all stem from a man younger than 35 in good health. Some clones in this sample may be carry-over from other donors' samples. Both conserved end residues are part of each CDR3. D genes are given only for firm matches. A row's size may be missing; if present it is once, few, many or a size class.

cdr3_nt,cdr3_aa,d_call,j_call,v_call,clone_size
TGTGCCAGCAGCCCCCTACTAGACAGGGACGAGCAGTACTTC,CASSPLLDRDEQYF,TRBD1,TRBJ2-7,TRBV14,NA
TGTGCCAGCAGCTTAGTTTCGGGGGACAGGGCGAGCTTC,CASSLVSGDRASF,TRBD1,TRBJ2-7,TRBV7-2,NA
TGTGCCAGCAGCCCCTCCTGGCAGGGCGACGGGAATGAGCAGTTCTTC,CASSPSWQGDGNEQFF,NA,TRBJ2-1,TRBV11-2,NA
TGTGCCATCAGTGAGGGGCTAACTTTGGTGGGCGAGCAGTACTTC,CAISEGLTLVGEQYF,NA,TRBJ2-7,TRBV10-3,NA
TGTGCCATCAGTGCCGGGACAGGGGACGGAAACACTGAAGCTTTCTTT,CAISAGTGDGNTEAFF,TRBD1,TRBJ1-1,TRBV10-3,NA
TGTGCCAGCAGCTCCAGACTAGCGGGAGACGGGCCCCTAGACACCGGGGAGCTGTTTTTT,CASSSRLAGDGPLDTGELFF,TRBD2,TRBJ2-2,TRBV7-8,NA
TGTGCCAGCAGGACCGGACAGACCCGTTCCTACGAGCAGTACTTC,CASRTGQTRSYEQYF,NA,TRBJ2-7,TRBV28,NA
TGTGCCAGCAGCTTGCAGGGGATTAATCAGCCCCAGCATTTT,CASSLQGINQPQHF,NA,TRBJ1-5,TRBV7-9,NA
TGCGCCAGCAGCCGGACCCTACCGGGAGGGCCTTACCACAATGAGCAGTTCTTC,CASSRTLPGGPYHNEQFF,TRBD2,TRBJ2-1,TRBV5-1,NA
TGTGCCAGCAGCTTGACAGGGGCCGACACCGGGGAGCTGTTTTTT,CASSLTGADTGELFF,TRBD1,TRBJ2-2,TRBV7-2,once
TGTGCCAGCTCAACCCGACAGGGGCCCTACGAGCAGTACTTC,CASSTRQGPYEQYF,TRBD1,TRBJ2-7,TRBV18,NA
TGTGCCACCAGCAGAGGGGAAGGGGCCGGGCAGCCCCAGCATTTT,CATSRGEGAGQPQHF,NA,TRBJ1-5,TRBV15,NA
TGCAGCGCAAAGGGCGGACCGATGGATACGCAGTATTTT,CSAKGGPMDTQYF,NA,TRBJ2-3,TRBV29-1,NA
TGTGCCAGCAGCTCGATTACGGGGGGCTCTGGAAACACCATATATTTT,CASSSITGGSGNTIYF,NA,TRBJ1-3,TRBV7-2,NA
TGTGCCAGCAGCTTCAACCCTGGGACAGCGAAAGAGACCCAGTACTTC,CASSFNPGTAKETQYF,TRBD1,TRBJ2-5,TRBV5-5,NA
TGCGCCAGCAGCCCGCAGGGCAGACCCGGGGAGCTGTTTTTT,CASSPQGRPGELFF,NA,TRBJ2-2,TRBV5-1,NA
TGTGCCAGCAGTTACTCGGCCGGGACAGGGGTCGAAAAACTGTTTTTT,CASSYSAGTGVEKLFF,TRBD1,TRBJ1-4,TRBV6-6,NA
TGTGCCAGCAGCCTCACCCCTACAGGGGACACTGAAGCTTTCTTT,CASSLTPTGDTEAFF,TRBD1,TRBJ1-1,TRBV7-3,NA
TGTGCCAGCGTGGACGTAAGCACAGATACGCAGTATTTT,CASVDVSTDTQYF,NA,TRBJ2-3,TRBV2,NA
TGTGCCAGCAGCGGGGCCGGCGGCCCTAACGAGCAGTACTTC,CASSGAGGPNEQYF,NA,TRBJ2-7,TRBV9,NA
TGCGCCAGCAGCCTGGGACTAGCGGGAGGGTACGATGAGCAGTTCTTC,CASSLGLAGGYDEQFF,TRBD2,TRBJ2-1,TRBV5-1,NA
TGCAGCGTGGGGCGGGACGGAACCCACCGTGGCTACACCTTC,CSVGRDGTHRGYTF,NA,TRBJ1-2,TRBV29-1,NA
TGCGCCAGCAGCTTGGGGCGCGATGAGCAGTTCTTC,CASSLGRDEQFF,NA,TRBJ2-1,TRBV5-1,NA
TGTGCCAGCAGCGGACAGGGGGCGGGCGAGCAGTACTTC,CASSGQGAGEQYF,TRBD1,TRBJ2-7,TRBV2,NA
TGTGCCAGCAGCCCGCCCCTTACAGGAAGCTATGGCTACACCTTC,CASSPPLTGSYGYTF,NA,TRBJ1-2,TRBV7-9,NA
TGTGCCAGCTCATTCTTCGGGCCCAACCCACCAGAGACCCAGTACTTC,CASSFFGPNPPETQYF,NA,TRBJ2-5,TRBV2,NA
TGTGCCAGCAAAATAGCGGACGGGGGCGAGCAGTACTTC,CASKIADGGEQYF,NA,TRBJ2-7,TRBV25-1,NA
TGCGCCAGCAGCCAAGGGTGGGTCAGCGCTTTGTTCGAGCAGTACTTC,CASSQGWVSALFEQYF,NA,TRBJ2-7,TRBV4-1,NA
TGTGCCAGCAGCTTAGCCCTCGGGAAGATTCAGCAGACCTACGAGCAGTACTTC,CASSLALGKIQQTYEQYF,NA,TRBJ2-7,TRBV7-9,few
TGTGCCTCCCGGCCCCGGGACTCAAACTATGGCTACACCTTC,CASRPRDSNYGYTF,NA,TRBJ1-2,TRBV6-1,NA
TGTGCCAGCAGCTGGACCTACACTGAAGCTTTCTTT,CASSWTYTEAFF,NA,TRBJ1-1,TRBV5-8,NA
TGCGCCAGCAGCTTGGGGGTCCCGAGGGAGGCCAAAAACATTCAGTACTTC,CASSLGVPREAKNIQYF,NA,TRBJ2-4,TRBV5-1,NA
TGTGCCAGCAGGGGGGAGGGTCTGCGGGAGACCCAGTACTTC,CASRGEGLRETQYF,TRBD2,TRBJ2-5,TRBV2,NA
TGTGCCAGCAGTGAACTTCCGAGCGTCCAAGAGACCCAGTACTTC,CASSELPSVQETQYF,NA,TRBJ2-5,TRBV2,NA
TGTGCCAGCAGCTTAGGGGACAGGGGACGAGACTATGGCTACACCTTC,CASSLGDRGRDYGYTF,TRBD1,TRBJ1-2,TRBV7-9,NA
TGCGCCAGCAGCCGGACAGATAGCAATCAGCCCCAGCATTTT,CASSRTDSNQPQHF,NA,TRBJ1-5,TRBV4-1,NA
TGTGCCAGCAGCCCACTCGGGGACAGGAGGTCCTACGAGCAGTACTTC,CASSPLGDRRSYEQYF,TRBD1,TRBJ2-7,TRBV28,NA
TGTGCCTGGAGTGTCCCGGGACTAGCAGATACGCAGTATTTT,CAWSVPGLADTQYF,TRBD2,TRBJ2-3,TRBV30,NA
TGTGCCAGCAGCCCTAATAGAGACAGTGGAAACACCATATATTTT,CASSPNRDSGNTIYF,NA,TRBJ1-3,TRBV5-4,NA
TGCGCCAGCAGCTTGTTCGGACAGGCGAAGGATGAGCAGTTCTTC,CASSLFGQAKDEQFF,TRBD1,TRBJ2-1,TRBV5-1,once
TGTGCCAGCAGACCCCGGGGGGGGGCTCAAGATACGCAGTATTTT,CASRPRGGAQDTQYF,TRBD2,TRBJ2-3,TRBV5-4,NA
TGTGCCAGCAGTGAGGGGGGACTAGCGGGAGGGGAGACCCAGTACTTC,CASSEGGLAGGETQYF,TRBD2,TRBJ2-5,TRBV2,NA